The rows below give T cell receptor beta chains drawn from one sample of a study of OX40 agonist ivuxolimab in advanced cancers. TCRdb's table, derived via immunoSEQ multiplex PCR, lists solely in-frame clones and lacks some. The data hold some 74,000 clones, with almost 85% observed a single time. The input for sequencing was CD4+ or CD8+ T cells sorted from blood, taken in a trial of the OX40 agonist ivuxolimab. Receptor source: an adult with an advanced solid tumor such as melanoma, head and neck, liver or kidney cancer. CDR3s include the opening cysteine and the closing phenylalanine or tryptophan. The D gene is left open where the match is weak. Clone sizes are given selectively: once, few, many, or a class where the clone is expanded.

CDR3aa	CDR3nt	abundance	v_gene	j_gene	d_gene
CASSPYSGSVAYEQYF	TGTGCCAGCAGCCCTTATAGCGGGAGTGTAGCCTACGAGCAGTACTTC	.	TRBV28	TRBJ2-7	TRBD2
CASSEDRGNEQFF	TGTGCCAGCTCAGAGGACAGGGGAAATGAGCAGTTCTTC	.	TRBV18	TRBJ2-1	TRBD1
CASSYSDKNLNQHF	TGTGCCAGCAGTTACTCGGATAAAAATTTAAACCAGCATTTT	.	TRBV6-5	TRBJ1-5	.
CASSPGQGTAGYTF	TGTGCCAGCAGCCCCGGACAGGGAACTGCTGGCTACACCTTC	.	TRBV7-2	TRBJ1-2	TRBD1
CASSPGVRSYNEQFF	TGTGCCAGCTCACCAGGGGTTCGCTCCTACAATGAGCAGTTCTTC	.	TRBV18	TRBJ2-1	.
CASSQYQETQYF	TGCGCCAGCAGCCAGTACCAAGAGACCCAGTACTTC	once	TRBV5-1	TRBJ2-5	.
CASGQGSSYNEQFF	TGTGCCAGCGGACAGGGAAGCTCCTACAATGAGCAGTTCTTC	.	TRBV5-4	TRBJ2-1	TRBD1
CASSQDPITTGTGGGLLFF	TGCGCCAGCAGCCAAGATCCTATAACTACCGGGACAGGGGGCGGACTTTTGTTTTTT	once	TRBV4-1	TRBJ2-2	TRBD1
CASSTYNEQFF	TGTGCCAGCAGCACCTACAATGAGCAGTTCTTC	.	TRBV7-9	TRBJ2-1	.
CASSPSGGHNSPLHF	TGTGCCAGCTCACCGTCCGGAGGACATAATTCACCCCTCCACTTT	.	TRBV18	TRBJ1-6	.
CASSSLFVNNEQFF	TGCGCCAGCAGCTCCCTATTTGTCAACAATGAGCAGTTCTTC	.	TRBV5-1	TRBJ2-1	.
CASTFSLAGYTF	TGTGCCAGCACCTTTTCCCTGGCCGGCTACACCTTC	.	TRBV2	TRBJ1-2	.
CASSFPGLGQETQYF	TGTGCCAGCAGTTTTCCCGGGCTTGGGCAAGAGACCCAGTACTTC	.	TRBV28	TRBJ2-5	.
CASSEERRVEF	TGTGCCAGCAGTGAAGAAAGGAGGGTGGAATTC	.	TRBV6-1	TRBJ2-7	.
CATSVDRDYYGYTF	TGTGCCACCTCGGTTGACAGGGACTACTATGGCTACACCTTC	.	TRBV6-1	TRBJ1-2	TRBD1
CASSIRLAGDAGELFF	TGTGCCAGTAGTATAAGGCTAGCGGGGGACGCCGGGGAGCTGTTTTTT	.	TRBV19	TRBJ2-2	TRBD2
CASSLGWAGELFF	TGTGCCAGCAGCTTAGGTTGGGCCGGGGAGCTGTTTTTT	.	TRBV7-3	TRBJ2-2	.
CASSLAGRLPRHEQYF	TGCGCCAGCAGCCTCGCGGGCAGACTGCCACGACACGAGCAGTACTTC	.	TRBV4-1	TRBJ2-7	.
CASSERVGRTGWETQYF	TGTGCCAGCAGTGAAAGGGTCGGGCGGACTGGATGGGAGACCCAGTACTTC	.	TRBV6-1	TRBJ2-5	.
CASSTRDRQNSPLHF	TGTGCCAGCAGTACCCGGGACAGACAGAATTCACCCCTCCACTTT	once	TRBV25-1	TRBJ1-6	TRBD1
CASSQGKADTQYF	TGTGCCAGCAGCCAAGGGAAGGCAGATACGCAGTATTTT	.	TRBV4-2	TRBJ2-3	.
CASSLGGHTYEQYF	TGTGCCAGCAGCCTCGGGGGTCACACCTACGAGCAGTACTTC	.	TRBV14	TRBJ2-7	.
CASRPTLSIYGYTF	TGTGCCAGTAGACCGACTCTTTCCATCTATGGCTACACCTTC	.	TRBV19	TRBJ1-2	.
CASSDEWWEHRGTAFF	TGTGCCAGCAGTGACGAGTGGTGGGAACACAGGGGAACAGCTTTCTTT	.	TRBV6-4	TRBJ1-1	TRBD1
CASSPRVSTDTQYF	TGTGCCAGCTCACCAAGGGTGAGCACAGATACGCAGTATTTT	once	TRBV18	TRBJ2-3	.
CASSGGRAANEQFF	TGTGCCAGCAGCGGCGGGAGGGCCGCGAATGAGCAGTTCTTC	.	TRBV9	TRBJ2-1	TRBD2
CAISEPRGSGRTDEQFF	TGTGCCATCAGTGAGCCCAGGGGTAGCGGGAGAACGGATGAGCAGTTCTTC	.	TRBV10-3	TRBJ2-1	TRBD2
CASSPRQGFNSPLHF	TGTGCCAGCTCACCCCGACAGGGTTTTAATTCACCCCTCCACTTT	.	TRBV18	TRBJ1-6	TRBD1
CAISDSLSSYEQYF	TGTGCCATCAGTGACAGTCTTAGCTCCTACGAGCAGTACTTC	.	TRBV10-3	TRBJ2-7	.
CAISSGTSGGGHQETQYF	TGTGCCATCAGTTCCGGGACTAGCGGGGGGGGACACCAAGAGACCCAGTACTTC	.	TRBV10-3	TRBJ2-5	TRBD2
CASSGTGEGSPLHF	TGTGCCAGCAGTGGGACCGGGGAAGGTTCACCCCTCCACTTT	.	TRBV2	TRBJ1-6	.
CASSPGNNSPLHF	TGTGCCAGCTCACCAGGGAATAATTCACCCCTCCACTTT	once	TRBV18	TRBJ1-6	.
CASSQQGDAKQYF	TGTGCCAGCAGCCAACAGGGGGACGCCAAACAGTACTTC	.	TRBV6-6	TRBJ2-4	TRBD1